This TCR beta chain is from a study of beta chain features in type 1 diabetes. Study outcomes and limitations: When cDNA is sequenced, cells with high TCR expression could be over-represented. Type 1 diabetes patients showed a moderate but significant shortening of TCRB CDR3s in all four CD4+ subsets.

The trim removed 5 bases at V and 5 bases at J, leaving 7 bases unmatched. Germline CDR1 and CDR2: SGHAT and FQDESV (reference sequence). The CDR3 has 15 amino acids. This clone was counted a few times. The antigen is unknown. Expressed TCRB transcripts were sequenced because the entire RNA isolate underwent reverse transcription. Sequencing used immunoSEQ multiplex PCR; TCRdb keeps in-frame clones, though not all of them. The sample has around 140,000 clones; around 9% are singletons. The V gene is TRBV11-1, the J gene TRBJ2-5; TRBD1 matches at 11 bases. The sequencing input was central memory CD4+ T cells from blood. The receptor was isolated from a man aged 25-45 years with type 1 diabetes. The CDR3 region has the DNA TGTGCCAGCAGCCCTGGGACAGGGGGAGCGGAGACCCAGTACTTC. This gives the protein CASSPGTGGAETQYF. The entire variable domain, with the rest obtained from reference TRBV11-1 and TRBJ2-5, is as follows: EAEVAQSPRYKITEKSQAVAFWCDPISGHATLYWYRQILGQGPELLVQFQDESVVDDSQLPKDRFSAERLKGVDSTLKIQPAELGDSAMYLCASSPGTGGAETQYFGPGTRLLVL.